This T cell receptor (beta chain) was sequenced during a study of CD8 T cells in ankylosing spondylitis. General study findings and limits: Typical of ankylosing spondylitis blood, it appeared, was a TCR beta motif of eight highly homologous variants.

TCRdb redid the calling of the 5' RACE reads with MiXCR, one entry per CDR3 protein. Found here are hundreds of thousands of distinct CDR3 sequences, roughly 32% of them singletons; the top ten hold approximately 4.4%. V shed 5 bases, J shed 6 bases, and the junction held 6 bases outside the gene matches. This CDR3 has 15 amino acids. This clonotype was recorded a few times. Its specificity is not known. The chain links TRBV12-3 or TRBV12-4 to TRBJ2-1, with 11 bases fitting TRBD2. The sequence came from a male donor with ankylosing spondylitis or in good health (not recorded which). The sequenced material came from blood, either unsorted or a sorted T cell fraction (not recorded which). The CDR3 sequence is CASSPRLAGSNEQFF. The CDR3 DNA is TGTGCCAGCAGTCCCCGACTAGCGGGGAGCAATGAGCAGTTCTTC.